Below, 30 T cell receptor beta chains from the same sample are listed, as sequenced in a study of CXCR3-negative and CXCR3-positive naive CD8 T cells. Study-level findings and limits: Comparison of naive cells showed more hydrophobic TRB CDR3s in CXCR3-positive than in CXCR3-negative naive cells.

For these receptors, no antigen is known. Via 5' RACE with UMI labels, TRB cDNA libraries were prepared. After re-calling the 5' RACE reads, TCRdb lists one entry per CDR3 protein, DNA absent. This sample's table reports fewer than 90,000 distinct CDR3 sequences. Sequenced material: naive CXCR3+ CD8+ T cells from blood. As for subset: CD45RO-CCR7+CD27+CD95- naive CD8+ T cells expressing CXCR3 (TNR3+). The receptors stem from a human donor in good health. Some clones in this sample may be carry-over from other donors' samples.

This chain joins TRBV28 and TRBJ1-1. Germline V gives CDR1 MDHEN, CDR2 SYDVKM. The CDR3 consists of 14 residues. This CDR3 is CATSLGRMNTEAFF.

V is TRBV29-1 and J is TRBJ2-1. CDR1 and CDR2 (germline): SQVTM, ANQGSEA. The CDR3 has 15 amino acids. CDR3 amino acids: CSVESIGRNYNEQFF.

V gene TRBV4-3 combines with J gene TRBJ2-3; the TCRdb D gene call, TRBD1, has no DNA to confirm it. CDR1 LGHNA and CDR2 YSLEER come from the germline V gene. The CDR3 sequence is 19 residues long. The CDR3: CASSHSPGQGVMGTDTQYF.

The genes are TRBV9 and TRBJ2-7. CDR1 and CDR2 (germline): SGDLS, YYNGEE. The CDR3 is 14 amino acids. The CDR3 spells CASSSGGTTYEQYF.

The rearrangement links TRBV2 to TRBJ2-4; TCRdb proposes TRBD1, but this gene call is untestable without DNA. Germline loops: CDR1 SNHLY, CDR2 FYNNEI. The CDR3 is 16 residues long. The CDR3 protein is CASSEGVPEGKNIQYF.

The V call is TRBV5-1, the J call TRBJ1-1; the TRBD1 assignment by TCRdb is unverifiable without DNA. Germline CDR1 SGHRS, CDR2 YFSETQ. The CDR3 has 13 amino acids. CDR3 loop: CASSLGGNTEAFF.

This chain uses TRBV29-1 with TRBJ2-7; absent DNA, TCRdb's TRBD1 call cannot be checked. The germline gives CDR1 SQVTM, CDR2 ANQGSEA. The CDR3 is made up of 13 amino acids. The CDR3 loop reads CSVEVQGSDEQYF.

This sequence joins TRBV10-3 and TRBJ2-5; TCRdb reports TRBD1, a call that lacks DNA to check it against. The V gene's germline CDR1 is ENHRY and CDR2 SYGVKD. The CDR3 sequence is 13 residues long. CDR3 protein: CAMGQGAEETQYF.

This chain connects TRBV7-7 to TRBJ2-5. The CDR3 covers 15 residues. Germline values: CDR1 SSHAT, CDR2 FNYEAQ (reference sequence). CDR3 in amino acids: CASSLTVFPEETQYF.

The chain is built from TRBV7-9 and TRBJ2-5; the TCRdb call, TRBD2, lacks DNA for checking. CDR3 length equals 15 residues. Germline V CDR1 and CDR2: SEHNR, FQNEAQ (reference sequence). The CDR3 sequence is CASSLAGRDQETQYF.

The chain links TRBV13 to TRBJ2-1. This CDR3 region has 15 residues. Germline-derived CDR1 and CDR2 are PRHDT and FYEKMQ (reference sequence). This CDR3 reads CASSSDGSSYNEQFF.

The chain recombines TRBV6-4 with TRBJ2-2; TCRdb gives TRBD2 as the D gene, but with no DNA this cannot be confirmed. From germline, CDR1 is MRHNA and CDR2 SNTAGT. CDR3 size: 16 residues. CDR3 loop: CASSDSTSWNTGELFF.

Here the CDR3 reads CASSQAGGRGTEAFF. The chain joins TRBV14 to TRBJ1-1; the D call from TCRdb, TRBD1, cannot be confirmed without DNA. The CDR3 runs 15 residues. Germline values: CDR1 SGHDN, CDR2 FVKESK.

CDR3 sequence: CASSPGYEEQYF. The chain recombines TRBV11-1 with TRBJ2-7; TCRdb selects TRBD1, and the lack of DNA leaves this call unchecked. CDR3 length equals 12 residues. Germline V CDR1 and CDR2: SGHAT, FQDESV (reference sequence).

The chain joins TRBV2 to TRBJ2-5; TCRdb returns TRBD1, unconfirmable since there is no DNA. CDR3 length: 13 amino acids. From germline, CDR1 is SNHLY and CDR2 FYNNEI. The CDR3 sequence: CASSPWAGETQYF.

The V call is TRBV29-1, the J call TRBJ2-1; TCRdb names TRBD1, which stays unverified in the absence of DNA. Germline V gene sequence: CDR1 SQVTM, CDR2 ANQGSEA. This CDR3 is 14 amino acids long. The CDR3 reads CSVPLAESDYEQFF.

The chain recombines TRBV7-2 with TRBJ2-1. Germline CDR1 SGHTA, CDR2 FQGNSA. The CDR3 has 11 amino acids. This CDR3 is CASSLVREQFF.

The chain carries TRBV27 and TRBJ1-1; the TRBD1 assignment by TCRdb is unverifiable without DNA. The CDR3 is made up of 14 amino acids. CDR1 and CDR2 from the germline V gene are MNHEY and SMNVEV (reference sequence). The CDR3 sequence: CASSWGIYPTEAFF.

This chain links TRBV20-1 with TRBJ1-6; TCRdb's D gene call, TRBD1, goes unchecked for lack of DNA. Looked up from germline, CDR1 is DFQATT and CDR2 is SNEGSKA (reference sequence). The CDR3 extends over 18 amino acids. CDR3 sequence reads: CSANNLDSRSSYNSPLHF.

The chain has TRBV28 and TRBJ2-7; TCRdb selects TRBD1, and the lack of DNA leaves this call unchecked. The CDR3 runs to 13 residues. Germline V gene lookup returns CDR1 MDHEN and CDR2 SYDVKM. The CDR3 reads CALRGTGAYEQYF.

The chain couples TRBV6-5 to TRBJ2-1; TCRdb proposes TRBD1, but this gene call is untestable without DNA. The CDR3 is made up of 12 amino acids. The V gene's germline CDR1 is MNHEY and CDR2 SVGAGI. The CDR3 is CASTPGGNEQFF.

The gene calls are TRBV7-2 and TRBJ2-5; the TCRdb D gene call, TRBD1, has no DNA to confirm it. The germline V gene encodes CDR1 SGHTA and CDR2 FQGNSA. The CDR3 is made up of 15 amino acids. The CDR3 sequence is CASSLPTGGQETQYF.

This chain links TRBV4-3 with TRBJ1-3; TCRdb outputs TRBD1, but without DNA this stays unchecked. The CDR3 sequence is 16 residues long. The germline V gene has CDR1 LGHNA and CDR2 YSLEER. The CDR3 reads CASSQGAGSAGNTIYF.

V gene TRBV6-5 combines with J gene TRBJ1-2; TCRdb outputs TRBD1, but without DNA this stays unchecked. Germline V gene sequence: CDR1 MNHEY, CDR2 SVGAGI. The CDR3 covers 15 residues. The CDR3 protein is CASSTDGDVFGGYTF.

The chain employs TRBV12-3 or TRBV12-4 and TRBJ1-5; TCRdb's D call, TRBD1, is unchecked because there is no DNA. The CDR3 consists of 17 residues. CDR3 in amino acids: CASSFNPGQGRFQPQHF.

The chain carries TRBV28 and TRBJ2-7. The CDR3 sequence is 15 residues long. Germline CDR1 reads MDHEN; CDR2 reads SYDVKM. The CDR3: CASSLVETEIYEQYF.

The rearrangement joins TRBV6-6 to TRBJ2-7; TCRdb's assignment of TRBD1 cannot be checked, as there is no DNA. The CDR3 is 15 amino acids. Per the germline V gene, CDR1 is MNHNY and CDR2 is SVGAGI (reference sequence). The CDR3 is CASSPKGQAFYEQYF.

The V call is TRBV28, the J call TRBJ2-1. The CDR3 totals 16 residues. Germline V gene data show CDR1 as MDHEN and CDR2 as SYDVKM. This chain's CDR3 is CASSLVHVFGFNEQFF.

The chain carries TRBV4-3 and TRBJ2-7; the D call from TCRdb, TRBD1, cannot be confirmed without DNA. Germline V gene data show CDR1 as LGHNA and CDR2 as YSLEER. This CDR3 region has 15 residues. CDR3 residues: CASSQGIGASYEQYF.

The chain combines TRBV28 with TRBJ2-5; the D gene TCRdb calls, TRBD2, cannot be checked with no DNA. This CDR3 is 14 amino acids long. The germline V gene encodes CDR1 MDHEN and CDR2 SYDVKM. The CDR3 spells CASSLLAGWETQYF.